This T cell receptor beta chain was captured by sequencing in a study of blood T cells in healthy people across ages. This clonotype was counted between two and nine times. Its cognate antigen is unknown. Because the CDR3 is missing its conserved closing phenylalanine or tryptophan, this is likely a read error. Every sample yielded at least 6.5 million isolated PBMCs. Overall study findings and caveats: The long-lived group displayed more naive CD4+ cells, plus higher diversity, than the aged donors did. Roughly linearly, TCR beta diversity per million T cells fell as age increased.

A second about 7 to 12 cycle PCR used barcoded and J-beta primers. CDR3-containing paired-end reads numbered at least 2.5 million in each sample. A single record per CDR3 protein comes from TCRdb applying MiXCR to the 5' RACE reads. This sample has about 720,000 distinct CDR3 sequences; about a fifth occur once, and the top ten carry about 22%. The receptor was derived from an older man in good health. Source material: blood.

The chain's CDR3 is CSVEVSGNEQFS. In DNA form, the CDR3 reads TGCAGCGTTGAAGTTTCAGGGAATGAGCAGTTCTCC. This rearrangement joins TRBV29-1 to TRBJ2-1; the D gene is possibly TRBD1 (5 bases). Germline assignment: CDR1 SQVTM and CDR2 ANQGSEA. The V gene lost 1 base and the J gene lost 7 bases, with 8 bases spanning the gap. The CDR3 spans 12 residues.